The 18 T cell receptor beta chains below were found in one sample sequenced in a study of post-analysis software for immune sequencing data. Study conclusions and caveats: Included in a set of 5 or 6 TRBV segments more frequent in patients than controls were TRBV5-6, TRBV5-1 and TRBV20-1.

Presence of unique molecular identifiers characterized the TCR beta cDNA libraries. In TCRdb, the PCR reads were re-called with MiXCR into one record per CDR3 protein. The sample records 650,000 to 850,000 distinct CDR3 sequences, 53% being singletons. The antigens for these receptors are not known. Material: blood. These receptors were taken from a girl aged 5-17 years with multiple sclerosis.

CDR3 coding DNA: TGTGCCAGCTTGCCCCGCGCGAACACTGAAGCTTTCTTT. Amino acids: CASLPRANTEAFF. The rearrangement joins TRBV25-1 to TRBJ1-1; no clear D. There are 13 residues in the CDR3. Per germline, CDR1 MGHDK and CDR2 SYGVNS. Trimming removed 8 bases at V and 1 base at J, with 11 bases between.

This clonotype was counted only a few times. This chain links TRBV27 with TRBJ2-5; a possible D gene is TRBD1 (6 bases). This CDR3 spans 18 amino acids. V was shortened by 6 bases and J by 0 bases, with 23 bases between the two germline ends. Germline V gene lookup returns CDR1 MNHEY and CDR2 SMNVEV (reference sequence). The CDR3 DNA reads TGTGCCAGCAGCCCCCTAGAAGAGCAGGGGCGATACCAAGAGACCCAGTACTTC. It specifies CASSPLEEQGRYQETQYF.

J is TRBJ1-5 and V is TRBV18; D gene ambiguous. V lost 4 bases and J 7 bases, leaving 11 bases between the germline ends. The CDR3 length is 13 residues. Per germline, CDR1 KGHSH and CDR2 LQKENI. The CDR3 spells CASSLGERQPQHF. CDR3 DNA sequence: TGTGCCAGCTCACTAGGCGAACGCCAGCCCCAGCATTTT.

This clonotype was observed a few times. This chain joins TRBV7-7 and TRBJ2-3; D is possibly TRBD1 (5 bases). V gave up 3 bases and J gave up 1 base, with 8 bases separating them. CDR1 is SSHAT, CDR2 FNYEAQ, per germline (reference sequence). The CDR3 contains 14 residues. In nucleotides, the CDR3 is TGTGCCAGCAGCTTCGGCAGGGGCACAGATACGCAGTATTTT. Translating it yields CASSFGRGTDTQYF. Looking up the rest from reference TRBV7-7 and TRBJ2-3 gives the full variable domain: GAGVSQSPRYKVTKRGQDVTLRCDPISSHATLYWYQQALGQGPEFLTYFNYEAQPDKSGLPSDRFSAERPEGSISTLTIQRTEQRDSAMYRCASSFGRGTDTQYFGPGTRLTVL.

Remarks on this clonotype: This could be a read error, since a much larger clone is one nucleotide away. The chain couples TRBV2 to TRBJ2-1, with D unresolved. V lost 4 bases and J lost 5, with 3 bases in between. From germline, CDR1 is SNHLY and CDR2 FYNNEI. This CDR3 has 11 amino acids. The CDR3 coding sequence is TGTGCCAGCAGTGTTCACAATGAGCAGTTCTTC. Protein sequence: CASSVHNEQFF.

This chain uses TRBV12-5 with TRBJ2-4; D is ambiguous. V dropped 2 bases and J dropped 13 bases, with 15 bases sitting between them. Germline lookup yields CDR1 LGHNT and CDR2 FRNRAP. The CDR3 contains 13 residues. The CDR3 sequence: CASGLPIIAEQYF. CDR3 nucleotide sequence: TGTGCTAGTGGTTTGCCCATCATCGCGGAGCAGTACTTC.

This clonotype appeared once. The chain uses TRBV5-6 and TRBJ2-1, with 11 bases fitting TRBD2. V lost 4 bases, J lost 0 bases, and 9 bases stayed unmatched. The CDR3 extends over 18 amino acids. CDR1 and CDR2 from the germline V gene are SGHDT and YYEEEE. The CDR3 spells CASSRTSGPFSSYNEQFF. The DNA of the CDR3 is TGTGCCAGCAGCAGGACTAGCGGGCCCTTCAGCTCCTACAATGAGCAGTTCTTC.

This clonotype was detected a few times. The V call is TRBV21-1, the J call TRBJ1-5. TRBV21-1 counts as a pseudogene. The CDR3 extends over 16 amino acids. The CDR3 sequence: CASSKGQREGFQPQHF. As DNA, the CDR3 is TGTGCCAGCAGCAAAGGGCAGAGGGAGGGCTTTCAGCCCCAGCATTTT.

This clonotype has a handful of counts. J is TRBJ2-1 and V is TRBV29-1; 8 positions agree with TRBD2. V lost 4 bases, J lost 5 bases, and 16 bases stayed unmatched. This CDR3 comprises 17 residues. CDR1 is SQVTM, CDR2 ANQGSEA, per germline. The DNA for the CDR3 is TGCAGCGTTGCTTACGAACTAGCGGCCCCCGGCCACAATGAGCAGTTCTTC. The encoded protein is CSVAYELAAPGHNEQFF.

The chain joins TRBV7-9 to TRBJ2-5, with 9 positions matching TRBD2. Germline V gives CDR1 SEHNR, CDR2 FQNEAQ (reference sequence). The CDR3 length is 15 residues. Germline trimming cut 2 bases from V and 4 bases from J; bases unmatched to any gene: 5. DNA for the CDR3: TGTGCCAGCAGCTTACTAGCGGGAAGGGGAGAGACCCAGTACTTC. Protein sequence: CASSLLAGRGETQYF.

As for this clonotype: Germline is not matched at one junction end, which may reflect a read error. The V gene is TRBV2, the J gene TRBJ2-2; maybe TRBD2 (5 bases). The germline V gene has CDR1 SNHLY and CDR2 FYNNEI. The CDR3 totals 14 residues. The chain's CDR3 is CASSPPENTGERFF. DNA of the CDR3: TGTGCCAGCAGCCCCCCCGAGAACACCGGGGAGCGGTTTTTT.

V and J are TRBV5-8 and TRBJ2-2; TRBD2 is a possible D gene (5 bases). The CDR3 runs 16 residues. Germline V gives CDR1 SGHTS, CDR2 YDEGEE. V gave up 1 base and J gave up 0 bases, with 10 bases separating them. The CDR3 spells CASSLPRATNTGELFF. The CDR3 region has the DNA TGTGCCAGCAGCTTGCCGCGGGCAACGAACACCGGGGAGCTGTTTTTT. The full variable domain, with the rest looked up from reference TRBV5-8 and TRBJ2-2, is EAGVTQSPTHLIKTRGQQATLRCSPISGHTSVYWYQQALGLGLQFLLWYDEGEERNRGNFPPRFSGRQFPNYSSELNVNALELEDSALYLCASSLPRATNTGELFFGEGSRLTVL.

The chain is built from TRBV29-1 and TRBJ2-4; TRBD1 matches 7 bases. The J call may not be correct, given that the DNA end is closer to TRBJ2-7. Germline CDR1 SQVTM, CDR2 ANQGSEA. The CDR3 contains 12 residues. CDR3 sequence reads: CSGGDRAGEQYF. In DNA form, the CDR3 reads TGCAGCGGGGGTGACAGGGCGGGCGAGCAGTACTTC.

The genes are TRBV29-1 and TRBJ2-7, with TRBD1 matching 7 bases. Trimming cost V 0 bases and J 2 bases; bases outside gene matches: 10. Germline V gene sequence: CDR1 SQVTM, CDR2 ANQGSEA. The CDR3 covers 16 residues. CDR3 coding DNA: TGCAGCGTTGAAGATGGAAGGGGGCGAAGGACCTACGAGCAGTACTTC. This translates into CSVEDGRGRRTYEQYF.

The V gene is TRBV5-1, the J gene TRBJ1-1, with D maybe TRBD1 (5 bases). Trimming stripped 7 bases from V and 1 base from J, with 11 bases between. This CDR3 is built from 13 residues. Germline V gene sequence: CDR1 SGHRS, CDR2 YFSETQ. In DNA, the CDR3 is TGCGCCAGCTTGAGGACACCGAACACTGAAGCTTTCTTT. This encodes CASLRTPNTEAFF.

The CDR3 here is CSARGRLNQPQHF. The CDR3 region has the DNA TGCAGTGCTAGAGGACGGCTGAATCAGCCCCAGCATTTT. This chain connects TRBV20-1 to TRBJ1-5, with unresolved D. Germline CDR1 DFQATT, CDR2 SNEGSKA (reference sequence). The V and J ends lost 1 base and 4 bases respectively, with 8 bases between them. The CDR3 is made up of 13 amino acids.

This clonotype was seen just once. This sequence joins TRBV12-1 and TRBJ2-2; the table's D call of TRBD2 was not tested on the DNA. TRBV12-1 counts as a pseudogene. CDR3 length: 15 residues. CDR3 coding DNA: TGTGCCAGCACCCCAGGAGGGCCGGACACCGGGGAGCTGTTTTTT. Its protein is CASTPGGPDTGELFF.

The table lists this clonotype with a few counts. V gene TRBV5-5 combines with J gene TRBJ2-7; D is possibly TRBD1 or TRBD2 (5 bases each). The CDR3 is 15 residues long. The germline gives CDR1 SGHKS, CDR2 YYEKEE (reference sequence). V was shortened by 0 bases and J by 3 bases, with 13 bases between the two germline ends. This CDR3 reads CASSLASGDGYEQYF. The CDR3 DNA reads as TGTGCCAGCAGCTTGGCCTCCGGGGACGGCTACGAGCAGTACTTC.